The entry below describes one T cell receptor beta chain. No antigen is known for it. This sample stems from a study of OX40 agonist ivuxolimab in advanced cancers. On the study more broadly: An agonistic anti-OX40 (CD134) antibody, ivuxolimab, was used to treat the patients. Study outcomes and limitations: The mean number of expanded clones was higher in CD8+ T cells than in CD4+.

J gave up 2 bases and V 5 bases, and 10 bases lay outside the gene matches. This CDR3 comprises 16 residues. Germline CDR1 is ENHRY and CDR2 is SYGVKD. Sequencing was performed with immunoSEQ multiplex PCR; in TCRdb, only in-frame clones are kept and a portion is missing. The sample consists of approximately 50,000 clones, roughly 82% of them appearing once. This specimen consisted of CD4+ or CD8+ T cells sorted from blood, obtained in a trial of the OX40 agonist ivuxolimab. This receptor was obtained from an adult with an advanced solid tumor such as melanoma, head and neck, liver or kidney cancer. The chain combines TRBV10-3 with TRBJ2-3, with 7 bases matching TRBD1. In DNA, the CDR3 is TGTGCCATCAGTAGACAGGGACCCGAACACACAGATACGCAGTATTTT. Amino acid sequence: CAISRQGPEHTDTQYF.